This is a list of T cell receptor beta chains from one sample in a study of CD8 T cells in Susac syndrome. TCRdb analysed the immunoSEQ multiplex PCR reads with MiXCR anew, one entry per CDR3 protein. This sample carries 90,000 to 150,000 distinct CDR3 sequences, 80% to 95% of them seen once, and the ten largest clones take around 0.15%. The sequenced material came from CD4+ T cells from PBMCs. These receptors were obtained from a human donor in good health. Both conserved end residues are part of each CDR3. A D gene is named only where the DNA matches it firmly.

TRBV6-2/TRBV6-3	.	TRBJ1-1	CASSYRTVNTEAFF
TRBV20-1	TRBD2	TRBJ2-5	CSARETLTSVQETQYF
TRBV20-1	TRBD2	TRBJ2-7	CSASGTSGGKSYEQYF
TRBV7-6	.	TRBJ2-3	CASSLPAGLGTDTQYF
TRBV12-3/TRBV12-4	.	TRBJ1-1	CASSSQGPNTEAFF
TRBV29-1	TRBD2	TRBJ2-3	CSARGSREGSGSTDTQYF
TRBV30	TRBD2	TRBJ2-3	CAWSSSGIRTDTQYF
TRBV14	.	TRBJ2-5	CASSQDRTQYF
TRBV20-1	TRBD2	TRBJ2-5	CSASQLAGGAQETQYF
TRBV6-2/TRBV6-3	TRBD2	TRBJ2-1	CASRRAGGPSSYTMEQFF
TRBV5-1	TRBD1	TRBJ2-4	CASTTGSMAKNIQYF
TRBV6-2/TRBV6-3	.	TRBJ2-1	CASSYPDLRRSSYNEQFF
TRBV29-1	.	TRBJ2-5	CSASPIQETQYF
TRBV25-1	TRBD2	TRBJ2-1	CASRPGLAARNNEQFF
TRBV29-1	TRBD2	TRBJ2-3	CSKQPGSPSGGEGVDTQYF
TRBV5-1	.	TRBJ2-1	CASSLETPTHEQFF
TRBV3-1	TRBD2	TRBJ2-3	CASSLPLAGTDTQYF
TRBV29-1	.	TRBJ2-2	CSVVPRVPTGELFF
TRBV7-2	.	TRBJ1-1	CASITRFGGLLNTEAFF
TRBV5-6	.	TRBJ2-1	CASNTRGINEQFF
TRBV6-1	TRBD1	TRBJ1-1	CASSPPRDRGLGTEAFF
TRBV18	TRBD1	TRBJ1-5	CASSPTGGSNQPQHF
TRBV25-1	.	TRBJ1-1	CASSGAERSYRTEAFF
TRBV19	TRBD1	TRBJ1-5	CASSNPGTGGSQPQHF
TRBV25-1	.	TRBJ1-4	CASSEFGQINEKLFF
TRBV20-1	.	TRBJ1-2	CSARAPSGYTF
TRBV20-1	TRBD2	TRBJ2-5	CSARSGGESLETQYF
TRBV12-3/TRBV12-4	.	TRBJ1-1	CASSTRTDHTEAFF
TRBV27	.	TRBJ1-1	CASSLSGSPNTEAFF
TRBV7-2	TRBD2	TRBJ2-3	CASSLGAGGADTQYF
TRBV20-1	TRBD2	TRBJ2-3	CSARVTSGGADTQYF